What follows are 5 T cell receptor beta chains derived from one specimen sequenced in a study of blood T cell repertoires in COVID-19. Generated by immunoSEQ multiplex PCR, the TCRdb table keeps only in-frame clones and is missing some. The table lists some 35,000 clones, 82% of them singletons. The specimen sequenced was peripheral blood. These receptors originate from an elderly man with active or convalescent COVID-19.

This sequence joins TRBV24-1 and TRBJ2-3, with 8 nucleotides matching TRBD2. V gave up 2 bases and J gave up 3 bases; unmatched junction bases: 3. The CDR3 is 15 residues long. Germline values: CDR1 KGHDR, CDR2 SFDVKD. CDR3 in DNA: TGTGCCACCAGTGATTCCGTAGCGGGAACAGATACGCAGTATTTT. The encoded protein is CATSDSVAGTDTQYF.

V usage is TRBV2 and J usage is TRBJ2-4; maybe TRBD2 (5 bases). The CDR3 runs to 17 residues. Trimming left V 1 base short and J 12 bases short, with 25 bases between. The germline gives CDR1 SNHLY, CDR2 FYNNEI. The CDR3 spells CASSEGATPGGKSDQYF. CDR3 nucleotides: TGTGCCAGCAGTGAAGGGGCGACACCCGGAGGAAAAAGCGATCAGTACTTC. The entire variable domain, with the rest obtained from reference TRBV2 and TRBJ2-4, is as follows: EPEVTQTPSHQVTQMGQEVILRCVPISNHLYFYWYRQILGQKVEFLVSFYNNEISEKSEIFDDQFSVERPDGSNFTLKIRSTKLEDSAMYFCASSEGATPGGKSDQYFGAGTRLSVL.

In DNA form, the CDR3 reads TGTGCCAGCAGTGACAGGGGGCTGGAGGGCAAAAACATTCAGTACTTC. Translated: CASSDRGLEGKNIQYF. The V call is TRBV2, the J call TRBJ2-4; 8 positions match TRBD1. Germline V CDR1 and CDR2: SNHLY, FYNNEI. The CDR3 length is 16 residues. J lost 3 bases, V lost 3 bases, and 7 bases had no gene match.

The genes are TRBV4-2 and TRBJ2-3, with D possibly being TRBD1 (7 bases). CDR1 LGHNA and CDR2 YNFKEQ come from the germline V gene. This CDR3 region has 13 residues. The V gene lost 0 bases and the J gene lost 9 bases, with 10 bases spanning the gap. CDR3 sequence: CASSQDAGQTQYF. CDR3 DNA: TGTGCCAGCAGCCAAGATGCGGGACAGACGCAGTATTTT.

The rearrangement links TRBV13 to TRBJ1-2; 9 positions match TRBD1. This CDR3 has 14 residues. J was trimmed by 4 bases and V by 7 bases; bases with no gene match: 7. Germline V lookup: CDR1 PRHDT, CDR2 FYEKMQ (reference sequence). CDR3 amino acids: CASKDRGSGYGYTF. The CDR3 region has the DNA TGTGCCAGCAAGGACAGGGGCAGCGGCTATGGCTACACCTTC.